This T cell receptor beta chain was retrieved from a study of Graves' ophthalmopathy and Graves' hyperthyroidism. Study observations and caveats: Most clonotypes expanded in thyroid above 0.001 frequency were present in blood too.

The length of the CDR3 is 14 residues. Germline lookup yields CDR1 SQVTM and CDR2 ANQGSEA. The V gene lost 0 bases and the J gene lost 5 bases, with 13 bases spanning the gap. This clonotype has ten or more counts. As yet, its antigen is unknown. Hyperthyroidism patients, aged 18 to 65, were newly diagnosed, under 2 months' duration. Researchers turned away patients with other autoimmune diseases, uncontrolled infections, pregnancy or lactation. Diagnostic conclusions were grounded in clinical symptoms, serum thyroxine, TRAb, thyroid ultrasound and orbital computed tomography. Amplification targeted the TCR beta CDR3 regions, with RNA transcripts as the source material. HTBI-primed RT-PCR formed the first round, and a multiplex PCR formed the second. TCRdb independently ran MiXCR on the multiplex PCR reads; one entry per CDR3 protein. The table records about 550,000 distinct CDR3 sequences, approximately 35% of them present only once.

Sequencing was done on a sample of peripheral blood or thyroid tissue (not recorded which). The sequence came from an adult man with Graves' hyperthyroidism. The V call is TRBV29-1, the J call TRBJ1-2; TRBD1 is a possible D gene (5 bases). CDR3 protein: CSVEDGGVRYGYTF. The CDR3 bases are TGCAGCGTTGAAGATGGGGGGGTTAGGTATGGCTACACCTTC.